The sequence of this T cell receptor (beta chain) was determined in a study of cytotoxic CD8 clonotypes in ibrutinib-treated CLL. Study outcomes and limitations: Public clonotypes showed up rarely, and on treatment they shrank or held steady. Ibrutinib response saw clonality rise, and progression saw it return toward baseline.

The planned depth of sequencing spanned 1 in 200,000 to 1 in 1 million T cells. Sequencing used immunoSEQ multiplex PCR; TCRdb keeps in-frame clones, though not all of them. The profile shows approximately 70,000 clones, 80% of them singletons. The V end lost 3 bases, the J end lost 4 bases, and 10 bases lay between the germline ends. The CDR3 consists of 14 residues. Per germline, CDR1 MNHEY and CDR2 SMNVEV (reference sequence). A remark on this clone: Its specificity is unknown.

The genes are TRBV27 and TRBJ1-3, with TRBD1 as a possible D gene (5 bases). The sequence was obtained from a human donor with chronic lymphocytic leukemia. This sample comprised PBMCs, obtained at disease progression, from a patient treated with ibrutinib. The CDR3 DNA reads TGTGCCAGCAGTTTCAGAGGGGCAGGAAACACCATATATTTT. It encodes CASSFRGAGNTIYF.